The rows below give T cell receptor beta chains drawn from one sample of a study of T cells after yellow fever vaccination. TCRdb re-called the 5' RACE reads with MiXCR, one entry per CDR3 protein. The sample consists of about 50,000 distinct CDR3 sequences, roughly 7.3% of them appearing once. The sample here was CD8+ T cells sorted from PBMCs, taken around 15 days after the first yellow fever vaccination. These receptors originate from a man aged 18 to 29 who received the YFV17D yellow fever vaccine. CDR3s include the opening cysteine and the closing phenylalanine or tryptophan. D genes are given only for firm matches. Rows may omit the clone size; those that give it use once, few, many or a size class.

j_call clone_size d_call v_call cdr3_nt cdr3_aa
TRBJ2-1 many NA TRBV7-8 TGTGCCAGCAGCTTAAGGCCCCGCAATGAGCAGTTCTTC CASSLRPRNEQFF
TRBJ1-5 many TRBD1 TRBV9 TGTGCCAGCAGCCCAGACAGGGGGCGACAGCCCCAGCATTTT CASSPDRGRQPQHF
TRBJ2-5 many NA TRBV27 TGTGCCAGCAGGCCCCGACAGACCCAAGAGACCCAGTACTTC CASRPRQTQETQYF
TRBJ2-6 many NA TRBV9 TGTGCCAGCAGCGTAGAAAGCTTGGGGGCCAACGTCCTGACTTTC CASSVESLGANVLTF
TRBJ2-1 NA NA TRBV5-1 TGCGCCAGCAGCTTGGGAGGGGGGGGCCTGTACAATGAGCAGTTCTTC CASSLGGGGLYNEQFF
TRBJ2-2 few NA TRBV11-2 TGTGCCAGCAGCTTAGACGGGGAGCTGTTTTTT CASSLDGELFF
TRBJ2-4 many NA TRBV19 TGTGCCAGTAGTATCTTCGGAGGACGCGGGGCCAAAAACATTCAGTACTTC CASSIFGGRGAKNIQYF
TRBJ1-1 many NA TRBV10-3 TGTGCCATCAGTGGTTCGCAAACTGAAGCTTTCTTT CAISGSQTEAFF
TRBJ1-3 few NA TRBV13 TGTGCCAGCAGCCACCGCCCAGGACGGATTGGAAACACCATATATTTT CASSHRPGRIGNTIYF
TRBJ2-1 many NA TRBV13 TGTGCCAGCAGCAAAACGGGAGTCTGGAAGGCTGAGCAGTTCTTC CASSKTGVWKAEQFF
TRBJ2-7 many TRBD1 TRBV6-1 TGTGCCAGCAGGACGAGAATGGGACAGCTCTACGAGCAGTACTTC CASRTRMGQLYEQYF
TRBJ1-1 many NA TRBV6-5 TGTGCCAGCAGCCCACAGGGCGACACTGAAGCTTTCTTT CASSPQGDTEAFF
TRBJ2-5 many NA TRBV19 TGTGCCAGTAGTTCCGGGACAATGATCCAAGAGACCCAGTACTTC CASSSGTMIQETQYF
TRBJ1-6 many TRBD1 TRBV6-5 TGTGCCAGCAGTTACTCCCCGACTGGACAGGGTGACTCACCCCTCCACTTT CASSYSPTGQGDSPLHF
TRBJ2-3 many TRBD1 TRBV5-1 TGCGCCAGCAGCTTGGGGTACCGGGACAGGGACACAGATACGCAGTATTTT CASSLGYRDRDTDTQYF
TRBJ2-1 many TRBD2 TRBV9 TGTGCCAGCAGCCCGGGGGGGGTCCCCTACAATGAGCAGTTCTTC CASSPGGVPYNEQFF
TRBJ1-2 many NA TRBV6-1 TGTGCCAGCAGTAATAAGACAGGTGGCTACTATGGCTACACCTTC CASSNKTGGYYGYTF
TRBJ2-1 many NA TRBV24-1 TGTGCCACCAGTGACGGGGGTCCCTACAATGAGCAGTTCTTC CATSDGGPYNEQFF
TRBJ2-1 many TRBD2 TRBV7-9 TGTGCCAGCAGTTCTACTAGCGGATATTCCAATGAGCAGTTCTTC CASSSTSGYSNEQFF
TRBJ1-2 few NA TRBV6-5 TGTGCCAGCAGTCCGCCAACGTCTTTAGGGTACTTCTTGTCGGACTACACCTTC CASSPPTSLGYFLSDYTF
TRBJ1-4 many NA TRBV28 TGTGCCAGCAGTCCGCACGCCGGGACCGACGCAACTAATGAAAAACTGTTTTTT CASSPHAGTDATNEKLFF
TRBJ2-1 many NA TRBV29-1 TGCAGCGTTGATTACGGGAATGAGCAGTTCTTC CSVDYGNEQFF
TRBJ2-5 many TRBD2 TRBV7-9 TGTGCCAGCAGCCAACGACTAGCGGGGGACCAAGAGACCCAGTACTTC CASSQRLAGDQETQYF
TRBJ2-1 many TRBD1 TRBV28 TGTGCCAGCAGTTCCGGGACAGGACGCTTCTATGAGCAGTTCTTC CASSSGTGRFYEQFF
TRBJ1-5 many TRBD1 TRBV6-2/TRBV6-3 TGTGCCAGCAGCCGACAGGGGTTGCCCCAGCATTTT CASSRQGLPQHF
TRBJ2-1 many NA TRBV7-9 TGTGCCAGCAGTAAAGGGCGTATTGAGCAGTTCTTC CASSKGRIEQFF
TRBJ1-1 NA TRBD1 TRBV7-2 TGTGCCAGCAGCCCGATCGGACAGGCTCATAAGGCAGCTTTCTTT CASSPIGQAHKAAFF
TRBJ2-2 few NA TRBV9 TGTGCCAGCAGCGCGGACAGTACGAACACCGGGGAGCTGTTTTTT CASSADSTNTGELFF
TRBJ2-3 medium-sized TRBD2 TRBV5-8 TGTGCCAGCATCAATAGCGGGGGGCTTTATACGCAGTATTTT CASINSGGLYTQYF
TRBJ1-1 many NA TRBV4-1 TGCGCCAGCAGCCAAGAAGTTATACGGGAGGAAGCTTTCTTT CASSQEVIREEAFF
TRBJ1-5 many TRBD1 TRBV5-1 TGCGCCAGCAGCTGGACAGGGGCAGGCAATCAGCCCCAGCATTTT CASSWTGAGNQPQHF
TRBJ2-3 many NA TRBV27 TGTGCCAGCAGTACCCGACTAGCAGATACGCAGTATTTT CASSTRLADTQYF
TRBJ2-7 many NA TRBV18 TGTGCCAGCTCACTTACTTCAGGGGAATTGGACGAGCAGTACTTC CASSLTSGELDEQYF
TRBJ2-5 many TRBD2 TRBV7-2 TGTGCCAGCAGGGGACTAGCGGGGGGGAAACAAGAGACCCAGTACTTC CASRGLAGGKQETQYF
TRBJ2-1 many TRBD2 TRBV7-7 TGTGCTAGCAGTCGGGGGGGTCAGTTTGATGAGCAGTTCTTC CASSRGGQFDEQFF
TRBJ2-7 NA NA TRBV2 TGTGCCAGCAGTGAAGAGCAGAGGAATGGGCAGTACTTC CASSEEQRNGQYF
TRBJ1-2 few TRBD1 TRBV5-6 TGTGCCAGCAGCTTTGGACAGGGGGCCTATGGCTACACCTTC CASSFGQGAYGYTF
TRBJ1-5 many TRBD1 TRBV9 TGTGCCAGCAGCGTAGGGGGAGGACAGGGGGCACATGAGCCCCAGCATTTT CASSVGGGQGAHEPQHF
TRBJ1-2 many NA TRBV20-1 TGCAGTGCTAGAGATTTGTGGACGAACCTAAACTATGGCTACACCTTC CSARDLWTNLNYGYTF
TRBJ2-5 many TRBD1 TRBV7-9 TGTGCCAGCAGCTTAAGGACAGGGCCCCAAGAGACCCAGTACTTC CASSLRTGPQETQYF
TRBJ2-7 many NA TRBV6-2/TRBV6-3 TGTGCCAGCAGTTACGAGCACGGCTCCTCCTACGAGCAGTACTTC CASSYEHGSSYEQYF
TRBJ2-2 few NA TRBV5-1 TGCGCCAGCAGACCAGGTCCAGGGGAGGGCACCGGGGAGCTGTTTTTT CASRPGPGEGTGELFF
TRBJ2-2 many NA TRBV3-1 TGTGCCAGCAGCGGGGGGCAGGGCACCGGGGAGCTGTTTTTT CASSGGQGTGELFF
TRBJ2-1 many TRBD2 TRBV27 TGTGCCAGCACCGACGCGGGGCTAGCGGGGGACAATGAGCAGTTCTTC CASTDAGLAGDNEQFF
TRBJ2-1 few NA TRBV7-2 TGTGCCAGCAGCTTAATTGGCAGCAACAATGAGCAGTTCTTC CASSLIGSNNEQFF
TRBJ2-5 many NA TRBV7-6 TGTGCCAGCAGCTTAGCGGATCGGGGCCAAGAGACCCAGTACTTC CASSLADRGQETQYF